These 13 T cell receptor beta chains came from one sample sequenced in a study of long-term antiretroviral therapy in people with HIV. A v3.0 immunoSEQ assay was performed at survey level. The assay was immunoSEQ multiplex PCR, and TCRdb's table has in-frame clones only and misses some. Among fewer than 45,000 clones listed, about 88% were seen once. The sequenced sample was unsorted PBMCs, obtained 2.8 years before starting antiretroviral therapy. The receptors originated from a woman aged 30 to 39 with HIV.

The chain is built from TRBV2 and TRBJ1-1, with 7 bases aligning to TRBD1. The CDR3 has 13 amino acids. V lost 7 bases, J lost 3 bases, and 5 bases stayed unmatched. Germline CDR1 reads SNHLY; CDR2 reads FYNNEI. The CDR3 DNA reads as TGTGCCAGCAAAGGGACAGCGTACACTGAAGCTTTCTTT. As protein: CASKGTAYTEAFF.

The rearrangement uses TRBV19 and TRBJ2-5; 7 bases are a match to TRBD2. Germline V CDR1 and CDR2: LNHDA, SQIVND (reference sequence). The CDR3 spans 15 residues. With 3 bases clipped from V and 4 bases from J, the junction kept 8 bases outside the gene matches. The CDR3 region is CASSIWLADSETQYF. CDR3 sequence (DNA): TGTGCCAGTAGTATCTGGCTAGCGGACTCAGAGACCCAGTACTTC. Complete variable domain (other parts from reference TRBV19 and TRBJ2-5): DGGITQSPKYLFRKEGQNVTLSCEQNLNHDAMYWYRQDPGQGLRLIYYSQIVNDFQKGDIAEGYSVSREKKESFPLTVTSAQKNPTAFYLCASSIWLADSETQYFGPGTRLLVL.

This chain connects TRBV5-6 to TRBJ2-3; 9 nucleotides align to TRBD2. The length of the CDR3 is 16 residues. Germline CDR1 is SGHDT and CDR2 is YYEEEE. Losses at the gene ends were 0 bases for V and 5 bases for J; bases not matched to a gene: 7. The CDR3 loop is CASSLGRGGIEDTQYF. CDR3 DNA sequence: TGTGCCAGCAGCTTGGGGCGGGGGGGCATCGAAGATACGCAGTATTTT.

The V call is TRBV18, the J call TRBJ2-1, with a weak D call TRBD2 (5 bases). Germline values: CDR1 KGHSH, CDR2 LQKENI. CDR3 length equals 12 residues. Trimming removed 6 bases at V and 6 bases at J, with 9 bases between. In DNA, the CDR3 is TGTGCCAGCTCGGTAGCGACCAATGAGCAGTTCTTC. Residues: CASSVATNEQFF.

J is TRBJ1-3 and V is TRBV5-5, with D perhaps matching TRBD1 (6 bases). CDR3 length: 16 residues. Trimming took 4 bases from V and 4 from J, leaving 18 bases between them. Germline V gene data show CDR1 as SGHKS and CDR2 as YYEKEE (reference sequence). The DNA for the CDR3 is TGTGCCAGCAGCCACTATTACAGGGTTTCGGGAAACACCATATATTTT. This encodes CASSHYYRVSGNTIYF.

The chain couples TRBV6-5 to TRBJ1-1; TRBD1 might be the D (6 bases). The CDR3 runs to 14 residues. V lost 8 bases, J lost 1 base, and 14 bases lay in between. Per germline, CDR1 MNHEY and CDR2 SVGAGI. The CDR3 DNA reads as TGTGCCAGCCACAGGGACCTCACGAACACTGAAGCTTTCTTT. Its translation is CASHRDLTNTEAFF.

The rearrangement joins TRBV9 to TRBJ2-1, with D possibly matching TRBD2 (5 bases). The CDR3 runs 16 residues. V dropped 0 bases and J dropped 5 bases, with 15 bases sitting between them. Germline CDR1 reads SGDLS; CDR2 reads YYNGEE. Written as DNA, the CDR3 is TGTGCCAGCAGCGTAGAGCGGCAGGCCCTTAACAATGAGCAGTTCTTC. This codes for CASSVERQALNNEQFF.

The J gene is TRBJ1-6, the V gene TRBV5-1; no reliable D call. Germline values: CDR1 SGHRS, CDR2 YFSETQ. This CDR3 spans 14 amino acids. Trimming took off 4 bases at V and 8 bases at J, with 13 bases between the two ends. The CDR3 DNA is TGCGCCAGCAGCCTCACGGCCATGTATTCACCCCTCCACTTT. Residues: CASSLTAMYSPLHF. Based on the CDR3 plus reference TRBV5-1 and TRBJ1-6, the full variable domain is KAGVTQTPRYLIKTRGQQVTLSCSPISGHRSVSWYQQTPGQGLQFLFEYFSETQRNKGNFPGRFSGRQFSNSRSEMNVSTLELGDSALYLCASSLTAMYSPLHFGNGTRLTVT.

The chain carries TRBV28 and TRBJ2-3; D tentatively fits TRBD1 or TRBD2 (6 bases each). CDR1 is MDHEN, CDR2 SYDVKM, per germline. This CDR3 region has 14 residues. V shed 8 bases and J shed 4 bases, with 16 bases lying between them. DNA for the CDR3: TGTGCCAGCCAGGAGGGGGAGTCATCAGATACGCAGTATTTT. It yields the protein CASQEGESSDTQYF.

This clone was observed a few times. The chain joins TRBV27 to TRBJ2-1; TRBD2 is a possible D gene (5 bases). Germline CDR1 is MNHEY and CDR2 is SMNVEV (reference sequence). The length of the CDR3 is 14 residues. V dropped 6 bases and J dropped 4 bases, with 13 bases sitting between them. This CDR3 is CASSQTTGYNEQFF. CDR3 sequence (DNA): TGTGCCAGCAGCCAAACTACGGGGTACAATGAGCAGTTCTTC.

This clone was counted once. The chain combines TRBV5-1 with TRBJ2-5; 7 nucleotides align to TRBD1. The length of the CDR3 is 15 residues. The ends lost 1 base at V and 5 bases at J; junction bases unmatched: 8. From germline, CDR1 is SGHRS and CDR2 YFSETQ. The CDR3 DNA reads as TGCGCCAGCAGCTTGTTTGAGGGGGCTAAGGAGACCCAGTACTTC. Translation: CASSLFEGAKETQYF.

The chain is built from TRBV6-1 and TRBJ2-1; possible D gene TRBD2, 6 bases. Trimming shortened V by 4 bases and J by 8 bases, and 15 bases separated the two germline ends. The CDR3 extends over 14 amino acids. In germline, CDR1 is MNHNS, CDR2 SASEGT. As DNA, the CDR3 is TGTGCCAGCAGTGGAGGGACTGAGTGGGATGAGCAGTTCTTC. Translated: CASSGGTEWDEQFF.

This clone was counted between two and nine times. The chain couples TRBV7-2 to TRBJ2-3; 8 bases align to TRBD2. Germline V lookup: CDR1 SGHTA, CDR2 FQGNSA. V lost 1 base, J lost 4 bases, and 10 bases stayed unmatched. CDR3 size: 17 residues. The CDR3 DNA reads as TGTGCCAGCAGCTTAGGGACCGGGACTAGTAGTGCAGATACGCAGTATTTT. Encoded protein: CASSLGTGTSSADTQYF.